This passage covers 30 T cell receptor beta chains from one sample sequenced in a study of blood T cell repertoires in COVID-19. Method: immunoSEQ multiplex PCR; TCRdb's copy keeps in-frame clones and lacks some. In the table there are roughly 130,000 clones, 84% of which are singletons. Sequences were obtained from PBMCs or T cells enriched from blood (not recorded which). The source of these receptors is a woman aged 25 to 39 who had recovered from COVID-19.

The rearrangement uses TRBV5-1 and TRBJ1-5, with D perhaps matching TRBD1 (5 bases). The CDR3 consists of 14 residues. The V gene lost 4 bases and the J gene lost 4 bases, with 12 bases spanning the gap. Germline lookup yields CDR1 SGHRS and CDR2 YFSETQ. In DNA, the CDR3 is TGCGCCAGCAGCCACACGGGGGGGAATCAGCCCCAGCATTTT. Translated: CASSHTGGNQPQHF.

The V gene is TRBV28, the J gene TRBJ2-2; TRBD1 aligns across 10 bases. The V gene end was trimmed by 3 bases and the J gene end by 5 bases; junction bases not matched to a gene: 3. CDR1 MDHEN and CDR2 SYDVKM come from the germline V gene. The CDR3 contains 15 residues. CDR3 sequence: CASSFRDRGTGELFF. For the CDR3, the DNA is TGTGCCAGCAGTTTCCGGGACAGGGGAACCGGGGAGCTGTTTTTT. Complete variable domain (other parts from reference TRBV28 and TRBJ2-2): DVKVTQSSRYLVKRTGEKVFLECVQDMDHENMFWYRQDPGLGLRLIYFSYDVKMKEKGDIPEGYSVSREKKERFSLILESASTNQTSMYLCASSFRDRGTGELFFGEGSRLTVL.

V is TRBV7-9 and J is TRBJ1-2, with D unclear. Germline-derived CDR1 and CDR2 are SEHNR and FQNEAQ (reference sequence). V was pared by 7 bases and J by 4 bases, with 16 bases between. This CDR3 has 14 amino acids. CDR3 protein: CASNPLQIPYGYTF. As DNA, the CDR3 is TGTGCCAGCAACCCATTACAGATCCCCTATGGCTACACCTTC.

This clone was recorded a few times. This chain joins TRBV4-1 and TRBJ2-2; D uncertain. The CDR3 spans 13 residues. The V end lost 2 bases, the J end lost 3 bases, and 4 bases lay between the germline ends. Per germline, CDR1 MGHRA and CDR2 YSYEKL. The CDR3 sequence is CASSQRYTGELFF. The CDR3, as DNA: TGCGCCAGCAGCCAACGTTACACCGGGGAGCTGTTTTTT.

This clone was seen once. This rearrangement joins TRBV4-2 to TRBJ2-6; tentative D call: TRBD1 (6 bases). V lost 3 bases to trimming and J lost 0 bases, with 9 bases between them. CDR3 size: 16 residues. Germline V CDR1 and CDR2: LGHNA, YNFKEQ. Here the CDR3 DNA reads TGTGCCAGCAGCCAGTCGGACAGCTCTGGGGCCAACGTCCTGACTTTC. It codes for CASSQSDSSGANVLTF.

J is TRBJ1-2 and V is TRBV5-1; 9 positions match TRBD1. Germline V CDR1 and CDR2: SGHRS, YFSETQ. The CDR3 totals 14 residues. Trimming cost V 4 bases and J 6 bases; bases outside gene matches: 7. CDR3 region: CASSPGTGWNGYTF. CDR3 sequence (DNA): TGCGCCAGCAGCCCTGGGACAGGGTGGAATGGCTACACCTTC.

This clone was counted only a few times. The chain recombines TRBV27 with TRBJ2-1, with 7 bases matching TRBD1. The CDR3 is 18 residues long. Germline CDR1 and CDR2: MNHEY and SMNVEV (reference sequence). The trim removed 0 bases at V and 8 bases at J, leaving 16 bases unmatched. CDR3 sequence (DNA): TGTGCCAGCAGTTTATCTCCCTATGACAGGGCCGATTTAGATGAGCAGTTCTTC. Protein product: CASSLSPYDRADLDEQFF.

This chain connects TRBV28 to TRBJ1-1; TRBD1 aligns across 7 bases. CDR3 length equals 15 residues. Trimming at V came to 6 bases and at J to 1 base, leaving 8 bases not matched to a gene. Germline V gene data show CDR1 as MDHEN and CDR2 as SYDVKM. The CDR3 loop is CASSPLDRTNTEAFF. The CDR3 DNA reads TGTGCCAGCAGCCCTTTGGACAGGACGAACACTGAAGCTTTCTTT.

The V call is TRBV5-1, the J call TRBJ2-2; D might be TRBD1 (5 bases). CDR3 length equals 14 residues. CDR1 and CDR2 from the germline V gene are SGHRS and YFSETQ. V was pared by 5 bases and J by 5 bases, with 13 bases between. The CDR3 loop reads CASSSSGWTGELFF. In DNA, the CDR3 is TGCGCCAGCAGTTCTTCAGGGTGGACCGGGGAGCTGTTTTTT.

J is TRBJ2-2 and V is TRBV4-1; TRBD2 aligns across 10 bases. V shed 0 bases, J shed 2 bases, and the junction held 6 bases outside the gene matches. There are 18 residues in the CDR3. Germline V gene data show CDR1 as MGHRA and CDR2 as YSYEKL. CDR3 nucleotides: TGCGCCAGCAGCCAAGATCGCAGCGGGAGGGCCAACACCGGGGAGCTGTTTTTT. As protein: CASSQDRSGRANTGELFF.

The chain has TRBV27 and TRBJ2-3, with 8 bases that match TRBD1. The germline CDR1 and CDR2 sequences are MNHEY and SMNVEV (reference sequence). V was clipped by 8 bases and J by 7 bases; unmatched bases: 23. The CDR3 has 18 amino acids. CDR3 sequence: CASGRQGPSGRRLHTQYF. The CDR3 DNA reads TGTGCCAGCGGACGACAGGGGCCCTCGGGACGACGTTTGCATACGCAGTATTTT.

The chain uses TRBV5-4 and TRBJ2-3, with 11 bases aligning to TRBD2. The CDR3 contains 16 residues. V lost 3 bases to trimming and J lost 4 bases; unmatched junction nucleotides: 7. Germline V gene sequence: CDR1 SGHNT, CDR2 YYREEE (reference sequence). This CDR3 reads CASSSPLAGGADTQYF. The CDR3, as DNA: TGTGCCAGCAGCTCTCCTCTAGCGGGAGGCGCAGATACGCAGTATTTT.

V and J are TRBV18 and TRBJ2-5, with TRBD2 matching over 10 bases. This CDR3 has 17 amino acids. Germline values: CDR1 KGHSH, CDR2 LQKENI. Unmatched junction bases numbered 7, after V lost 2 bases and J lost 1 base. For the CDR3, the DNA is TGTGCCAGCTCACCAGGCCGCGGACTAGCGGCCCAAGAGACCCAGTACTTC. Its translation: CASSPGRGLAAQETQYF.

J is TRBJ1-2 and V is TRBV5-1; 11 bases align to TRBD1. The CDR3 covers 16 residues. The V segment lost 2 bases and the J segment 7 bases; nucleotides outside the gene matches: 10. The V gene's germline CDR1 is SGHRS and CDR2 YFSETQ. The CDR3 region is CASSFRSGTGGFGYTF. CDR3 DNA sequence: TGCGCCAGCAGCTTCCGCTCCGGGACAGGGGGGTTTGGCTACACCTTC.

This chain uses TRBV7-9 with TRBJ1-2; D gene unclear. This CDR3 comprises 15 residues. Germline values: CDR1 SEHNR, CDR2 FQNEAQ (reference sequence). The germline V and J ends were trimmed by 2 bases and 7 bases, with 17 bases remaining between them. CDR3 protein: CASSLSGNPRGGYTF. CDR3 DNA sequence: TGTGCCAGCAGCTTATCCGGCAATCCCCGGGGTGGCTACACCTTC. Filled out from reference TRBV7-9 and TRBJ1-2, the complete variable domain reads DTGVSQNPRHKITKRGQNVTFRCDPISEHNRLYWYRQTLGQGPEFLTYFQNEAQLEKSRLLSDRFSAERPKGSFSTLEIQRTEQGDSAMYLCASSLSGNPRGGYTFGSGTRLTVV.

The rearrangement joins TRBV24-1 to TRBJ2-3, with D maybe TRBD2 (5 bases). CDR3 length equals 15 residues. V was shortened by 4 bases and J by 3 bases, with 13 bases between the two germline ends. Germline values: CDR1 KGHDR, CDR2 SFDVKD. The CDR3 sequence is CATSDPDGETDTQYF. CDR3 in DNA: TGTGCCACCAGTGACCCCGATGGGGAGACAGATACGCAGTATTTT.

The chain is built from TRBV27 and TRBJ2-7; D not certain. The germline V and J ends were trimmed by 3 bases and 0 bases, with 6 bases remaining between them. There are 13 residues in the CDR3. The germline gives CDR1 MNHEY, CDR2 SMNVEV (reference sequence). CDR3 protein: CASSLGTSYEQYF. In DNA form, the CDR3 reads TGTGCCAGCAGTTTGGGCACCTCCTACGAGCAGTACTTC.

V is TRBV27 and J is TRBJ2-1; the match to TRBD1 covers 12 bases. The junction had 6 bases not matched to a gene; V was cut back by 5 bases and J by 7 bases. Germline V gene data show CDR1 as MNHEY and CDR2 as SMNVEV (reference sequence). The CDR3 is 15 residues long. The CDR3: CASSTGTGGLNEQFF. As DNA, the CDR3 is TGTGCCAGCAGTACCGGGACAGGGGGCTTGAATGAGCAGTTCTTC.

V usage is TRBV7-9 and J usage is TRBJ1-6; TRBD1 matches at 11 bases. The V gene end was trimmed by 0 bases and the J gene end by 10 bases; junction bases not matched to a gene: 8. The CDR3 has 17 amino acids. CDR1 is SEHNR and CDR2 is FQNEAQ in the germline V gene (reference sequence). The CDR3 here is CASSLAGTGGLGSPLHF. CDR3 sequence (DNA): TGTGCCAGCAGCTTAGCTGGGACAGGGGGTCTTGGGTCACCCCTCCACTTT.

This sequence joins TRBV6-4 and TRBJ2-1; 12 nucleotides align to TRBD2. Germline assignment: CDR1 MRHNA and CDR2 SNTAGT. The CDR3 is 15 residues long. Trimming removed 8 bases from V and 5 bases from J; junction bases left unmatched: 7. CDR3 region: CASRRLAGADNEQFF. CDR3 nucleotide sequence: TGTGCCAGCCGAAGACTAGCGGGAGCGGACAATGAGCAGTTCTTC.

The chain links TRBV5-1 to TRBJ1-4; 8 bases align to TRBD1. From germline, CDR1 is SGHRS and CDR2 YFSETQ. The CDR3 runs to 15 residues. V was clipped by 3 bases and J by 6 bases; unmatched bases: 7. CDR3 coding DNA: TGCGCCAGCAGCTCCCGGGCAGGGGGCCATGAAAAACTGTTTTTT. Protein sequence: CASSSRAGGHEKLFF.

In the case of this clone: This CDR3 is also generated by other DNA sequences in the sample. The V call is TRBV7-2, the J call TRBJ1-4, with TRBD1 matching over 9 bases. Germline values: CDR1 SGHTA, CDR2 FQGNSA. V was pared by 5 bases and J by 8 bases, with 9 bases of the junction left unmatched. The CDR3 has 15 residues. The CDR3 reads CASSSPGTGNEKLFF. The CDR3, as DNA: TGTGCCAGCAGCAGCCCCGGGACAGGGAACGAAAAACTGTTTTTT.

This chain links TRBV25-1 with TRBJ1-1, with a weak D call TRBD1 (5 bases). The CDR3 consists of 15 residues. CDR1 and CDR2 from the germline V gene are MGHDK and SYGVNS. V lost 3 bases, J lost 4 bases, and 15 bases lay in between. Here the CDR3 DNA reads TGTGCCAGCAGTGACCCCACGACAGCGCGCACTGAAGCTTTCTTT. Its protein product is CASSDPTTARTEAFF.

This clone occurred once. J is TRBJ2-2 and V is TRBV2; 7 bases fit TRBD2. The CDR3 consists of 14 residues. Germline V lookup: CDR1 SNHLY, CDR2 FYNNEI. The ends lost 1 base at V and 7 bases at J; junction bases unmatched: 3. The CDR3 coding sequence is TGTGCCAGCAGTGAAGGACTAGCCGTCGGGGAGCTGTTTTTT. Translated, it gives CASSEGLAVGELFF.

This sequence joins TRBV24-1 and TRBJ1-2; 8 positions match TRBD1. The CDR3 covers 14 residues. Looked up from germline, CDR1 is KGHDR and CDR2 is SFDVKD. The J segment lost 4 bases and the V segment lost 4 bases, leaving 4 bases of the junction unmatched. CDR3 in amino acids: CATSEGTGTYGYTF. The DNA of the CDR3 is TGTGCCACCAGTGAGGGGACAGGAACCTATGGCTACACCTTC.

The chain couples TRBV6-2 or TRBV6-3 to TRBJ2-7, with D possibly being TRBD2 (5 bases). Germline V gene lookup returns CDR1 MNHEY and CDR2 SVGEGT. With 5 bases removed from V and 3 bases from J, the gap between germline ends came to 14 bases. The CDR3 is made up of 14 amino acids. The CDR3 loop reads CASSLHLRGYEQYF. The CDR3 nucleotides read TGTGCCAGCAGTCTCCACCTTCGGGGCTACGAGCAGTACTTC.

The sample holds one count of this clone. The rearrangement links TRBV7-2 to TRBJ2-5; a weak D match, TRBD2 (5 bases). This CDR3 spans 15 amino acids. Germline V gives CDR1 SGHTA, CDR2 FQGNSA. Between the trimmed V and J ends, which lost 2 bases and 5 bases, there was a span of 15 bases. CDR3 nucleotide sequence: TGTGCCAGCAGCTTACCCCGTGGTGGGAGCGAGACCCAGTACTTC. It specifies CASSLPRGGSETQYF.

The V gene is TRBV4-2, the J gene TRBJ2-7; D might be TRBD1 (6 bases). The germline V gene encodes CDR1 LGHNA and CDR2 YNFKEQ. The CDR3 totals 16 residues. Trimming shortened V by 0 bases and J by 0 bases, and 12 bases separated the two germline ends. The CDR3 region has the DNA TGTGCCAGCAGCCAAGATCCACAGGGCAGCTCCTACGAGCAGTACTTC. Encoded protein: CASSQDPQGSSYEQYF.

The rearrangement links TRBV3-1 (or the pseudogene TRBV3-2) to TRBJ2-7; 11 positions agree with TRBD2. The CDR3 loop spans 15 amino acids. V lost 4 bases to trimming and J lost 0 bases; unmatched junction nucleotides: 2. Germline loops: CDR1 LGHDT, CDR2 YNNKEL (reference sequence). The CDR3 protein is CASSLAGGSSYEQYF. The CDR3 DNA follows: TGTGCCAGCAGCCTAGCGGGAGGGAGCTCCTACGAGCAGTACTTC.

This clone has just one count. The rearrangement links TRBV5-4 to TRBJ1-2; possible D gene TRBD1, 5 bases. The CDR3 consists of 17 residues. Germline values: CDR1 SGHNT, CDR2 YYREEE (reference sequence). Trimming removed 1 base at V and 2 bases at J, with 18 bases between. The CDR3: CASSLMGTGVTNYGYTF. As DNA, the CDR3 is TGTGCCAGCAGCTTGATGGGGACGGGAGTAACAAACTATGGCTACACCTTC.